This T cell receptor (gamma chain) was identified in a study of γδ T cells in repeated Plasmodium falciparum infection. General observations from the study: Vgamma9/Vdelta2+ repertoires stayed stably polyclonal over time and infection.

This clone was seen more than once but under ten times. Antigen: not known. A far larger clone is one nucleotide away, so this likely arose from a read error. In the same sample, other DNA sequences code for this CDR3. TCRdb reanalysed the multiplex PCR reads with CATT. The sample has more than 4,000 gamma-chain clones, roughly 3.5% seen once. Vgamma9/Vdelta2+ and Vdelta2-negative gammadelta T cells were flow-sorted from PBMC for bulk sequencing. This CDR3 has 17 amino acids. The germline V gene has CDR1 GITISATS and CDR2 ISYDGTV (reference sequence). The chain is built from TRGV9 and TRGJP. Since TCRdb gives no J gene, matching the DNA to germline was used here to assign it. The sequenced sample consisted of gamma-delta T cells from blood. This TCR came from a pool of human donors (malaria-infected and uninfected, not separated). In nucleotides, the CDR3 is TGTGCCTTGTGGGAGGTGACTCAAGAGTTGGGCAAAAAGATCAAGGTATTT. Protein product: CALWEVTQELGKKIKVF.